The 25 T cell receptor beta chains reported below all come from one sample, sequenced in a study of identical twins. One entry per CDR3 protein, called by TCRdb with MiXCR from the 5' RACE reads. The sample includes 570,000 or so distinct CDR3 sequences, more than 9% of them seen just once. This sample was shared with a second study, whose subject was yellow fever vaccine responses in identical twins.

Specimen: PBMCs. Receptors were obtained from a woman under 30 in good health.

This clonotype turned up a few times. This sequence joins TRBV4-3 and TRBJ2-7; perhaps TRBD2 as D (5 bases). Germline values: CDR1 LGHNA, CDR2 YSLEER. This CDR3 is built from 16 residues. V dropped 1 base and J dropped 0 bases, with 13 bases sitting between them. The CDR3 DNA reads TGCGCCAGCAGCCAAGGGAGGACTGGGAGCTCCTACGAGCAGTACTTC. Translated, it gives CASSQGRTGSSYEQYF.

In this sample, this clonotype turned up many times. V and J are TRBV5-1 and TRBJ1-2; TRBD1 agrees at 7 bases. The junction had 5 bases not matched to a gene; V was cut back by 3 bases and J by 9 bases. Germline CDR1 SGHRS, CDR2 YFSETQ. The CDR3 has 12 amino acids. Written as DNA, the CDR3 is TGCGCCAGCAGCTCAACGACAGGGAGCTACACCTTC. Translated, it gives CASSSTTGSYTF.

The chain links TRBV5-1 to TRBJ2-7; D uncertain. The CDR3 is 12 residues long. V was cut by 6 bases and J by 3 bases, with 10 bases left in between. Germline CDR1 reads SGHRS; CDR2 reads YFSETQ. CDR3 protein: CASTDRNYEQYF. The CDR3 nucleotides are TGCGCCAGCACGGATAGAAACTACGAGCAGTACTTC. Full variable domain (remainder filled in from reference TRBV5-1 and TRBJ2-7): KAGVTQTPRYLIKTRGQQVTLSCSPISGHRSVSWYQQTPGQGLQFLFEYFSETQRNKGNFPGRFSGRQFSNSRSEMNVSTLELGDSALYLCASTDRNYEQYFGPGTRLTVT.

The sample holds many counts of this clonotype. The chain is built from TRBV7-3 and TRBJ2-2; 8 nucleotides align to TRBD1. The germline gives CDR1 SGHTA, CDR2 FQGTGA. The CDR3 is 17 amino acids. Trimming removed 1 base from V and 0 bases from J; junction bases left unmatched: 4. The CDR3 DNA sequence: TGTGCCAGCAGCTTAATTTCGACAGGGGCGAACACCGGGGAGCTGTTTTTT. It codes for CASSLISTGANTGELFF.

This clonotype showed up just a few times. J is TRBJ1-1 and V is TRBV11-3; no clear D gene. This CDR3 is built from 18 residues. Between the trimmed V and J ends, which lost 0 bases and 6 bases, there was a span of 23 bases. CDR1 is SGHNT, CDR2 YENEEA, per germline. CDR3 DNA: TGTGCCAGCAGCTTAGATGTTTGGGCAGGTCAGAATGGGGCTGAAGCTTTCTTT. The encoded protein is CASSLDVWAGQNGAEAFF.

This sequence joins TRBV3-1 and TRBJ2-1; D ambiguous. Germline CDR1 is LGHDT and CDR2 is YNNKEL (reference sequence). V lost 4 bases to trimming and J lost 1 base, with 11 bases between them. The CDR3 is 15 amino acids. The chain's CDR3 is CASSRTPDSYNEQFF. For the CDR3, the DNA is TGTGCCAGCAGCCGGACCCCTGATTCCTACAATGAGCAGTTCTTC.

There are many counts of this clonotype. The gene calls are TRBV7-2 and TRBJ1-4, with 7 bases identical to TRBD1. CDR1 is SGHTA, CDR2 FQGNSA, per germline. The CDR3 spans 14 residues. V shed 5 bases and J 5 bases; nucleotides not matched to a gene: 5. CDR3 nucleotide sequence: TGTGCCAGCAGCGCAGGGGGGCGGAATGAAAAACTGTTTTTT. Protein sequence: CASSAGGRNEKLFF.

Many counts were recorded for this clonotype. The chain couples TRBV4-3 to TRBJ2-3; D may be TRBD1 (6 bases). Trimming took off 1 base at V and 0 bases at J, with 14 bases between the two ends. The CDR3 is 17 residues long. The germline V gene encodes CDR1 LGHNA and CDR2 YSLEER. Here the CDR3 reads CASSQGGLTTSTDTQYF. In DNA form, the CDR3 reads TGCGCCAGCAGCCAAGGGGGGCTGACTACTAGCACAGATACGCAGTATTTT.

This clonotype was seen many times. This chain uses TRBV12-3 or TRBV12-4 with TRBJ1-5; 7 bases agree with TRBD1. Unmatched junction bases numbered 2, after V lost 4 bases and J lost 5 bases. The CDR3 sequence is 13 residues long. This CDR3 reads CASSSGQDQPQHF. The CDR3, as DNA: TGTGCCAGCAGTTCTGGACAGGATCAGCCCCAGCATTTT.

In this sample, this clonotype turned up a few times. This rearrangement joins TRBV29-1 to TRBJ2-1, with D possibly being TRBD2 (6 bases). V lost 7 bases and J 8 bases, leaving 15 bases between the germline ends. Germline CDR1 SQVTM, CDR2 ANQGSEA. The CDR3 covers 12 residues. The DNA for the CDR3 is TGCAGCGCCCGGGGTGGAGGGGATGAGCAGTTCTTC. This codes for CSARGGGDEQFF.

This clonotype was recorded a few times. The rearrangement uses TRBV2 and TRBJ2-7; D gene uncertain. Deletions cut 1 base from V and 1 base from J, with 8 bases between. The germline V gene encodes CDR1 SNHLY and CDR2 FYNNEI. The CDR3 spans 14 residues. CDR3 nucleotide sequence: TGTGCCAGCAGTGAAGTCTCCTTATCCTACGAGCAGTACTTC. It yields the protein CASSEVSLSYEQYF.

This clonotype was detected ten times or more. This chain connects TRBV20-1 to TRBJ2-3; maybe TRBD2 (5 bases). V gave up 5 bases and J gave up 0 bases, with 9 bases separating them. The CDR3 runs to 13 residues. Germline CDR1 reads DFQATT; CDR2 reads SNEGSKA (reference sequence). The DNA for the CDR3 is TGCAGTGCTCGGACTTTTAGCACAGATACGCAGTATTTT. Encoded protein: CSARTFSTDTQYF.

V usage is TRBV29-1 and J usage is TRBJ2-1, with TRBD1 identical over 10 bases. The CDR3 is 14 residues long. With 4 bases clipped from V and 3 bases from J, the junction kept 3 bases outside the gene matches. The V gene's germline CDR1 is SQVTM and CDR2 ANQGSEA. CDR3 nucleotides: TGCAGCGTTGCCGGGACAGGGGACTACAATGAGCAGTTCTTC. Protein product: CSVAGTGDYNEQFF.

The CDR3 DNA sequence: TGTGCCAGCAGTTACTCTCCCTCGTCCCAAGAGACCCAGTACTTC. It codes for CASSYSPSSQETQYF. The V gene is TRBV6-5, the J gene TRBJ2-5; D uncertain. V lost 0 bases and J lost 1, with 9 bases in between. CDR1 MNHEY and CDR2 SVGAGI come from the germline V gene. This CDR3 has 15 amino acids.

In its sample, this clonotype was seen a few times. CDR3 sequence (DNA): TGTGCCAGCAGTCTTTCAGGGGGCCCGCCAGATACGCAGTATTTT. Translating gives CASSLSGGPPDTQYF. The gene calls are TRBV27 and TRBJ2-3; TRBD1 agrees at 8 bases. V gave up 5 bases and J gave up 4 bases; unmatched junction bases: 8. Looked up from germline, CDR1 is MNHEY and CDR2 is SMNVEV (reference sequence). The CDR3 sequence is 15 residues long.

The V call is TRBV4-1, the J call TRBJ2-1; D is perhaps TRBD2 (6 bases). Germline values: CDR1 MGHRA, CDR2 YSYEKL. V was shortened by 3 bases and J by 6 bases, with 21 bases between the two germline ends. The CDR3 contains 17 residues. The CDR3 nucleotides read TGCGCCAGCAGCCACGGGATCCTGGGACTGTTGGGCAATGAGCAGTTCTTC. As protein: CASSHGILGLLGNEQFF.

This chain uses TRBV25-1 with TRBJ2-1, with TRBD1 matching 7 bases. This CDR3 comprises 17 residues. V trimming: 0 bases; J trimming: 7 bases; junction bases outside the gene matches: 12. In germline, CDR1 is MGHDK, CDR2 SYGVNS. CDR3 region: CASSEYKRTGLLNEQFF. Here the CDR3 DNA reads TGTGCCAGCAGTGAATATAAGCGGACAGGACTTTTGAATGAGCAGTTCTTC.

This clonotype was seen more than once but under ten times. The genes are TRBV10-2 and TRBJ2-3; unclear D gene. Germline V lookup: CDR1 WSHSY, CDR2 SAAADI. The CDR3 contains 14 residues. With 3 bases removed from V and 6 bases from J, the gap between germline ends came to 13 bases. This chain's CDR3 is CASSEDKRADTQYF. The CDR3 DNA is TGCGCCAGCAGTGAAGATAAGCGAGCGGATACGCAGTATTTT.

The chain recombines TRBV29-1 with TRBJ1-1; D remains unclear. CDR3 size: 11 residues. The V gene lost 5 bases and the J gene lost 5 bases, with 9 bases spanning the gap. In germline, CDR1 is SQVTM, CDR2 ANQGSEA. CDR3 in amino acids: CSVLGFTEAFF. The CDR3 DNA reads as TGCAGCGTTTTGGGGTTTACTGAAGCTTTCTTT.

Note on this clonotype: No DNA is shown, since the ends of the CDR3 on it are uncertain; the CDR3 is the one TCRdb lists. V usage is TRBV23-1 and J usage is TRBJ2-2; the D call in the table, TRBD2, was not verified against the DNA. TRBV23-1 is filed as an ORF, its function uncertain. From its first to its last residue, the CDR3 has 19 amino acids. The CDR3 spells CASSQRETSGREHRGAVFF.

This clonotype showed up many times. Written as DNA, the CDR3 is TGTGCCAGCAGATCGACAGGGTCCGGGGCCAACGTCCTGACTTTC. It yields the protein CASRSTGSGANVLTF. The chain is built from TRBV6-1 and TRBJ2-6; 7 positions agree with TRBD1. J gave up 4 bases and V 6 bases, and 6 bases lay outside the gene matches. The V gene's germline CDR1 is MNHNS and CDR2 SASEGT. The CDR3 totals 15 residues.

This clonotype was observed at least ten times. The V and J genes are TRBV4-2 and TRBJ2-7; 7 bases match TRBD1. Germline V gives CDR1 LGHNA, CDR2 YNFKEQ. CDR3 length equals 14 residues. Trimming at V came to 3 bases and at J to 7 bases, leaving 9 bases not matched to a gene. The CDR3 DNA reads TGTGCCAGCAGCCAGCAGGGGGTGGGGACGGAGCAGTACTTC. Its translation: CASSQQGVGTEQYF.

There are many counts of this clonotype. The DNA of the CDR3 is TGTGCCAGCAGTTTCTCGGGAGCCGCCACCGGGGAGCTGTTTTTT. This translates into CASSFSGAATGELFF. The J gene is TRBJ2-2, the V gene TRBV12-3 or TRBV12-4, with D possibly being TRBD2 (6 bases). Trimming took off 3 bases at V and 4 bases at J, with 12 bases between the two ends. The CDR3 consists of 15 residues.

This clonotype appeared a few times. This chain links TRBV29-1 with TRBJ1-1; possibly TRBD1 for D (5 bases). The CDR3 sequence is 11 residues long. Germline loops: CDR1 SQVTM, CDR2 ANQGSEA. Deletions cut 7 bases from V and 1 base from J, with 7 bases between. CDR3 region: CSGDRNTEAFF. Here the CDR3 DNA reads TGCAGCGGCGACAGGAACACTGAAGCTTTCTTT.

Only a few counts were recorded for this clonotype. The chain couples TRBV6-1 to TRBJ2-7, with D perhaps TRBD2 (6 bases). V was trimmed by 6 bases and J by 2 bases, leaving 17 bases between them. Germline V lookup: CDR1 MNHNS, CDR2 SASEGT. This CDR3 comprises 15 residues. The CDR3 is CASSLFAGIPYEQYF. The CDR3 nucleotides read TGTGCCAGCAGCCTCTTTGCGGGAATTCCCTACGAGCAGTACTTC.